This TCR beta chain was retrieved from a study of technical replicates of blood from several donors. The method was immunoSEQ multiplex PCR; TCRdb's version includes in-frame clones alone and lacks a portion of them. The sample has roughly 60,000 clones, about nine tenths seen once; the top ten hold more than 4.5%. CDR1 and CDR2 (germline): MNHNS, SASEGT. The V and J ends lost 1 base and 4 bases respectively, with 13 bases between them. This CDR3 region has 15 residues. This sequence joins TRBV6-1 and TRBJ1-2, with D unclear. This sequence originates from a human donor in good health. Some clones in this sample may be carry-over from other donors' samples. The sequenced sample was PBMCs. CDR3 residues: CASSEDPNIRYGYTF. The CDR3 DNA reads TGTGCCAGCAGTGAAGACCCCAACATACGCTATGGCTACACCTTC.